This TCR beta chain is drawn from a study of blood T cell repertoires in COVID-19. CDR1 is SGHDT, CDR2 YYEEEE, per germline. Losses at the gene ends were 3 bases for V and 4 bases for J; bases not matched to a gene: 10. The CDR3 extends over 17 amino acids. The repertoire was sequenced with immunoSEQ multiplex PCR; TCRdb's copy has only in-frame clones and lacks some. The sample has approximately 300,000 clones; 87% are singletons. Clinical history reported by participants formed the basis on which cohorts were assigned. The sequence came from a woman aged 25 to 39 who had recovered from COVID-19. The specimen sequenced was PBMCs or T cells enriched from blood (not recorded which). The chain joins TRBV5-6 to TRBJ2-5, with 12 bases matching TRBD2. This chain's CDR3 is CASSSAGLAGGRETQYF. CDR3 DNA: TGTGCCAGCAGCTCGGCGGGTCTAGCGGGGGGGCGAGAGACCCAGTACTTC. The entire variable domain, with the rest obtained from reference TRBV5-6 and TRBJ2-5, is as follows: DAGVTQSPTHLIKTRGQQVTLRCSPKSGHDTVSWYQQALGQGPQFIFQYYEEEERQRGNFPDRFSGHQFPNYSSELNVNALLLGDSALYLCASSSAGLAGGRETQYFGPGTRLLVL.